The clone carrying this T cell receptor beta chain has more than one count but fewer than ten. The antigen is undetermined. TCRdb's copy holds only in-frame clones and misses some; the assay was immunoSEQ multiplex PCR. This repertoire holds about 34,000 clones, and none appear only once. The CDR3 is made up of 14 amino acids. Trimming shortened V by 3 bases and J by 1 base, and 9 bases separated the two germline ends. Germline CDR1 SGHTA, CDR2 FQGNSA. The data belong to a study of T cells after posttransplantation cyclophosphamide. Points from the study as a whole: Later post-transplant blood repertoires were often dominated by donor CD8+ memory clones.

The genes are TRBV7-2 and TRBJ1-1; D uncertain. The receptor was derived from a woman aged 45-65 years in good health and a related stem cell transplant donor. The sequencing sample was made of PBMCs. As DNA, the CDR3 is TGTGCCAGCAGCTTGATTGCGGGGAACACTGAAGCTTTCTTT. This sequence encodes CASSLIAGNTEAFF.